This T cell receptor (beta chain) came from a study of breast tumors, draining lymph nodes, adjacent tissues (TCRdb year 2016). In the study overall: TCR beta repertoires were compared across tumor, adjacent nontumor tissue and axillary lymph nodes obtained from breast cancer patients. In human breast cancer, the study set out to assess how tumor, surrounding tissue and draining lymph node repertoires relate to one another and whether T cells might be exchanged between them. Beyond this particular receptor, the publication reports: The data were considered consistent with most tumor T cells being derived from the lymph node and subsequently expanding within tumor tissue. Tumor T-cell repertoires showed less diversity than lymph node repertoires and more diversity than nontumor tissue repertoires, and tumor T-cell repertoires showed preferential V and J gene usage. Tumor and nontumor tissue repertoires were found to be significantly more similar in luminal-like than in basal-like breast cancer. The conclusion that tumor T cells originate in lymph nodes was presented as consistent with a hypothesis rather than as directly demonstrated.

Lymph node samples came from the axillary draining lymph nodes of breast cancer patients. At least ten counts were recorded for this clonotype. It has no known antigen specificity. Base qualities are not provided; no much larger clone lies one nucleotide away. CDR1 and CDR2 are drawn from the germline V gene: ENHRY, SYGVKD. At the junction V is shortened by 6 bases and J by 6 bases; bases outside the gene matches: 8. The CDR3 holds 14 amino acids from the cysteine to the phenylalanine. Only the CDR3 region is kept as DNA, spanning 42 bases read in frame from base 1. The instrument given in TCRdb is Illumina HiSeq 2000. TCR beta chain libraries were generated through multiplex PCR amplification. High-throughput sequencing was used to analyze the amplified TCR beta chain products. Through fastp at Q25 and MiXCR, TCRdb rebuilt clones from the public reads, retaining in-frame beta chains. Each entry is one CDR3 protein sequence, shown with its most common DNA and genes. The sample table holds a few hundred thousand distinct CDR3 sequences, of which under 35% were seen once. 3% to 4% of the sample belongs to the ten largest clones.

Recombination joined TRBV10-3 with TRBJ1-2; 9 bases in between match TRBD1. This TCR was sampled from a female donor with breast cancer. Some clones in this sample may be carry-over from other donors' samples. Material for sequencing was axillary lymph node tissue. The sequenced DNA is TGTGCCATCAGGCCGGGACAGGGCGCCCATGGCTACACCTTC. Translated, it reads CAIRPGQGAHGYTF.